These 21 T cell receptor beta chains were sequenced from one sample in a study of cytomegalovirus exposure and HLA in healthy donors. The primer mix had 60 Vbeta and 13 Jbeta primers. The repertoire was sequenced with immunoSEQ multiplex PCR; TCRdb's copy has only in-frame clones and lacks some. The data contain roughly 100,000 clones, approximately 80% of them singletons. Sequenced: PBMCs. The receptors here all came from a male donor in good health and CMV-seronegative.

This chain uses TRBV19 with TRBJ1-2; 10 nucleotides agree with TRBD1. CDR3 length: 13 amino acids. Losses at the gene ends were 4 bases for V and 8 bases for J; bases not matched to a gene: 4. The germline CDR1 and CDR2 sequences are LNHDA and SQIVND (reference sequence). CDR3 sequence: CASSTDRGHGYTF. The DNA for the CDR3 is TGTGCCAGTAGTACTGACAGGGGGCACGGCTACACCTTC.

The chain recombines TRBV5-1 with TRBJ1-1; TRBD1 is a possible D gene (6 bases). Germline loops: CDR1 SGHRS, CDR2 YFSETQ. The CDR3 totals 15 residues. V was cut by 0 bases and J by 0 bases, with 9 bases left in between. This CDR3 is CASSLVDRMNTEAFF. The CDR3 DNA is TGCGCCAGCAGCTTGGTTGACAGGATGAACACTGAAGCTTTCTTT. The full variable domain, completed using reference TRBV5-1 and TRBJ1-1, is KAGVTQTPRYLIKTRGQQVTLSCSPISGHRSVSWYQQTPGQGLQFLFEYFSETQRNKGNFPGRFSGRQFSNSRSEMNVSTLELGDSALYLCASSLVDRMNTEAFFGQGTRLTVV.

The rearrangement joins TRBV7-9 to TRBJ2-3; 10 bases agree with TRBD2. The germline CDR1 and CDR2 sequences are SEHNR and FQNEAQ (reference sequence). This CDR3 is 18 amino acids long. V gave up 5 bases and J gave up 1 base; unmatched junction bases: 12. CDR3 coding DNA: TGTGCCAGCAGCGACGCCTTCCTAGCGGGAGCTGGCACAGATACGCAGTATTTT. Its translation: CASSDAFLAGAGTDTQYF. Complete variable domain (other parts from reference TRBV7-9 and TRBJ2-3): DTGVSQNPRHKITKRGQNVTFRCDPISEHNRLYWYRQTLGQGPEFLTYFQNEAQLEKSRLLSDRFSAERPKGSFSTLEIQRTEQGDSAMYLCASSDAFLAGAGTDTQYFGPGTRLTVL.

V usage is TRBV6-4 and J usage is TRBJ2-3; 9 bases fit TRBD1. The germline CDR1 and CDR2 sequences are MRHNA and SNTAGT. This CDR3 has 15 amino acids. Trimming took 4 bases from V and 6 from J; bases not matched to a gene: 8. CDR3 loop: CASSATGGAGDTQYF. In nucleotides, the CDR3 is TGTGCCAGCAGTGCAACAGGGGGCGCTGGCGATACGCAGTATTTT.

The rearrangement links TRBV19 to TRBJ2-1; 9 bases map to TRBD2. Germline V gene data show CDR1 as LNHDA and CDR2 as SQIVND (reference sequence). This CDR3 has 14 amino acids. The V segment lost 5 bases and the J segment 11 bases; nucleotides outside the gene matches: 10. The CDR3 loop is CASSVSLTSGKQFF. Written as DNA, the CDR3 is TGTGCCAGTAGTGTCTCCCTGACTAGCGGAAAGCAGTTCTTC.

V gene TRBV7-6 combines with J gene TRBJ2-7; 9 bases line up with TRBD1. V lost 5 bases, J lost 7 bases, and 12 bases stayed unmatched. This CDR3 has 15 amino acids. Per germline, CDR1 SGHVS and CDR2 FNYEAQ. CDR3 coding DNA: TGTGCCAGCAGCCAGACGGGGAACAGGGGGCGTGAGCAGTACTTC. Translating gives CASSQTGNRGREQYF.

The chain carries TRBV2 and TRBJ1-5; the D gene is possibly TRBD1 (5 bases). The V end lost 6 bases, the J end lost 7 bases, and 10 bases lay between the germline ends. The length of the CDR3 is 12 residues. The V gene's germline CDR1 is SNHLY and CDR2 FYNNEI. The DNA of the CDR3 is TGTGCCAGCAGGCCACCAGGGCAGCCCCAGCATTTT. Protein sequence: CASRPPGQPQHF.

V and J are TRBV10-3 and TRBJ1-2, with TRBD1 identical over 7 bases. CDR1 is ENHRY, CDR2 SYGVKD, per germline. The CDR3 spans 15 residues. J gave up 4 bases and V 0 bases, and 5 bases lay outside the gene matches. CDR3 DNA: TGTGCCATCAGTGAGTCTGAACAGGGGTTCTATGGCTACACCTTC. Encoded protein: CAISESEQGFYGYTF.

The chain carries TRBV5-1 and TRBJ2-1; 11 positions agree with TRBD1. Germline V gene sequence: CDR1 SGHRS, CDR2 YFSETQ. This CDR3 spans 18 amino acids. J was trimmed by 2 bases and V by 4 bases; bases with no gene match: 11. The CDR3 nucleotides are TGCGCCAGCAGCACCCGGGACAGGGGGGTCCCAACCTACAATGAGCAGTTCTTC. It is translated as CASSTRDRGVPTYNEQFF.

This sequence joins TRBV11-3 and TRBJ1-1; D may be TRBD1 (6 bases). CDR1 is SGHNT and CDR2 is YENEEA in the germline V gene. This CDR3 spans 15 amino acids. The V end was cut by 3 bases, the J end by 0 bases, with 11 bases between. In DNA, the CDR3 is TGTGCCAGCAGCTTCTTCAGGGGCATGAACACTGAAGCTTTCTTT. Amino acid sequence: CASSFFRGMNTEAFF.

CDR3 coding DNA: TGTGCCAGCAGCAAAGGGCGGGGACGGGATTACACCGGGGAGCTGTTTTTT. It encodes CASSKGRGRDYTGELFF. This sequence joins TRBV21-1 and TRBJ2-2; the table names TRBD2, a call not compared with the DNA. TRBV21-1 is a documented pseudogene. The length of the CDR3 is 17 residues.

V gene TRBV4-3 combines with J gene TRBJ2-1, with 12 bases lining up with TRBD2. The V and J ends lost 1 base and 10 bases, in that order; junction bases with no gene match: 5. This CDR3 is 15 amino acids long. The germline V gene encodes CDR1 LGHNA and CDR2 YSLEER. The CDR3: CASSQGLAGAWEQFF. CDR3 nucleotide sequence: TGCGCCAGCAGCCAAGGACTAGCGGGAGCTTGGGAGCAGTTCTTC.

This clone was observed a handful of times. This chain uses TRBV10-3 with TRBJ1-5; tentative D call: TRBD1 (6 bases). Germline values: CDR1 ENHRY, CDR2 SYGVKD. The ends were cut back, 6 bases at V and 4 bases at J, with 13 bases in the middle. The CDR3 length is 14 residues. In DNA, the CDR3 is TGTGCCATCAGGGATGACAGGAGAAATCAGCCCCAGCATTTT. It specifies CAIRDDRRNQPQHF.

This clone was picked up one time. J is TRBJ1-5 and V is TRBV13, with 10 bases fitting TRBD1. Germline V gene data show CDR1 as PRHDT and CDR2 as FYEKMQ (reference sequence). V was clipped by 5 bases and J by 7 bases; unmatched bases: 2. This CDR3 is 13 amino acids long. CDR3: CASSKDRGQPQHF. DNA of the CDR3: TGTGCCAGCAGCAAGGACAGGGGGCAGCCCCAGCATTTT.

The chain couples TRBV2 to TRBJ2-1; 9 bases match TRBD2. Germline V CDR1 and CDR2: SNHLY, FYNNEI. The CDR3 spans 18 residues. With V trimmed by 3 bases and J by 7 bases, 16 bases remained unmatched. This chain's CDR3 is CASSDPPSGRFFGNEQFF. CDR3 DNA: TGTGCCAGCAGTGACCCGCCCAGCGGGAGGTTCTTTGGGAATGAGCAGTTCTTC.

This rearrangement joins TRBV19 to TRBJ2-3; D might be TRBD1 (6 bases). This CDR3 is 13 amino acids long. Germline CDR1 reads LNHDA; CDR2 reads SQIVND (reference sequence). V was cut by 5 bases and J by 2 bases, with 8 bases left in between. The CDR3 DNA reads as TGTGCCAGTAGTCAGGGGAACACAGATACGCAGTATTTT. This gives the protein CASSQGNTDTQYF.

The gene calls are TRBV28 and TRBJ2-3; possibly TRBD1 for D (5 bases). The CDR3 has 15 amino acids. Deletions cut 11 bases from V and 6 bases from J, with 24 bases between. Germline lookup yields CDR1 MDHEN and CDR2 SYDVKM. CDR3 nucleotide sequence: TGTGCCGTAAACTCTAGGGGTACGGGTTGGGATACGCAGTATTTT. This encodes CAVNSRGTGWDTQYF.

The J gene is TRBJ2-3, the V gene TRBV27; TRBD2 matches at 9 bases. Germline V gene data show CDR1 as MNHEY and CDR2 as SMNVEV (reference sequence). The J segment lost 2 bases and the V segment lost 0 bases, leaving 6 bases of the junction unmatched. The CDR3 spans 17 residues. CDR3 region: CASSLSRGRAFTDTQYF. The CDR3 DNA reads as TGTGCCAGCAGTTTATCCCGCGGGAGGGCATTCACAGATACGCAGTATTTT.

This chain joins TRBV9 and TRBJ2-2; 10 bases align to TRBD2. The germline V gene encodes CDR1 SGDLS and CDR2 YYNGEE. CDR3 length equals 15 residues. The J segment lost 4 bases and the V segment lost 0 bases, leaving 0 bases of the junction unmatched. CDR3 amino acids: CASSVVAGGTGELFF. CDR3 nucleotides: TGTGCCAGCAGCGTAGTAGCGGGGGGCACCGGGGAGCTGTTTTTT.

The chain has TRBV7-3 and TRBJ2-3, with a tentative D call TRBD1 (5 bases). The germline gives CDR1 SGHTA, CDR2 FQGTGA. Trimming stripped 4 bases from V and 0 bases from J, with 14 bases between. The CDR3 is made up of 16 amino acids. The CDR3 reads CASSSRGHVSTDTQYF. In DNA form, the CDR3 reads TGTGCCAGCAGCTCAAGAGGACATGTTAGCACAGATACGCAGTATTTT.

The J gene is TRBJ1-1, the V gene TRBV28, with 8 bases matching TRBD1. V shed 5 bases and J 8 bases; nucleotides not matched to a gene: 13. Germline V gene data show CDR1 as MDHEN and CDR2 as SYDVKM. The CDR3 is made up of 15 amino acids. The CDR3 loop is CASSPRTGLLIEAFF. CDR3 DNA: TGTGCCAGCAGTCCCCGGACAGGGCTACTAATAGAAGCTTTCTTT.